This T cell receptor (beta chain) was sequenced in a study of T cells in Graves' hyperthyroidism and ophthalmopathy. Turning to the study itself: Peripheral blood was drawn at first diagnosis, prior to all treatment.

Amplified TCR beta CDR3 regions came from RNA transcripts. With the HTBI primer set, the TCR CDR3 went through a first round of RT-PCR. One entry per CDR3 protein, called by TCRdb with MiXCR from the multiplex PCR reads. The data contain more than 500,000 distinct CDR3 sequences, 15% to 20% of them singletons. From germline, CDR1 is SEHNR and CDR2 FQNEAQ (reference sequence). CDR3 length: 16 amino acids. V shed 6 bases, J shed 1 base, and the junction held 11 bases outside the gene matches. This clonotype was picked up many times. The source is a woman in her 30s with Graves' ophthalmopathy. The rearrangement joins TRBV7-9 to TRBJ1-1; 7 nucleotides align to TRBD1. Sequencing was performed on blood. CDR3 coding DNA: TGTGCCAGCAGTGAAGACAGGGTCGGGCGGAACACTGAAGCTTTCTTT. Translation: CASSEDRVGRNTEAFF.